This TCR beta chain was sequenced during a study of T cell responses to AZD1222 COVID-19 vaccine. Combined were second doses at about 4 or about 12 weeks. The ends lost 1 base at V and 11 bases at J; junction bases unmatched: 13. CDR3 size: 15 residues. Germline CDR1 reads LGHNT; CDR2 reads FRNRAP. Sequenced by immunoSEQ multiplex PCR; TCRdb stores in-frame clones only, minus some. The data contain some 180,000 clones, roughly 87% of them seen just once; the ten biggest clones take up approximately 0.97%. Findings and limits, study-wide: White British donors predominated, females outnumbered males, and clonal diversity was possibly underestimated. Reports indicate that nearly half of spike-specific TCRs are directed at unmutated variant regions. Just six or seven AZD1222 recipients tested seropositive at baseline.

In the case of this clone: What it binds is unknown.

This receptor was taken from an adult who received the AZD1222 COVID-19 vaccine. The sequenced sample was peripheral blood, obtained 28 days after the second AZD1222 dose. The V and J genes are TRBV12-5 and TRBJ1-1, with 7 positions matching TRBD1. The CDR3, as DNA: TGTGCTAGTGGTTTGGCCCCGACAGGGCGAATAGTGGCTTTCTTT. Its protein is CASGLAPTGRIVAFF.